This T cell receptor beta chain was found in a study of T-cell memory formation after mild COVID-19. Study information: The two donors had largely donor-specific TCR clusters. General study results and limits: Mainly in CM and EM were contracting CD4+ clones; CD8+ were in EMRA. CD4/CD8 balance characterized clones contracting day 15 to 85, and CD4+ skew characterized later expanders. Detection of some responders pre-infection suggested pre-existing cross-reactive memory T cells participated.

A few counts support this clonotype. Its antigen is still unknown. TCRdb reprocessed the 5' RACE reads via MiXCR and lists one record per CDR3 protein. The sample holds 120,000 or so distinct CDR3 sequences; about 15% are singletons and the top ten take 4% to 6%. This TCR came from a man aged 18 to 30 who had mild COVID-19 (a few samples of this study predate the infection). Cell type and time point are not known. Sequencing input: PBMCs or a T cell subset sorted from them (not recorded which).

The CDR3 loop reads CASSPSYVLSYEQYF. Here the CDR3 DNA reads TGTGCCAGCAGCCCTTCTTATGTATTATCCTACGAGCAGTACTTC. This chain links TRBV7-2 with TRBJ2-7, with D unclear. Germline values: CDR1 SGHTA, CDR2 FQGNSA. The CDR3 contains 15 residues. With 5 bases removed from V and 1 base from J, the gap between germline ends came to 15 bases.